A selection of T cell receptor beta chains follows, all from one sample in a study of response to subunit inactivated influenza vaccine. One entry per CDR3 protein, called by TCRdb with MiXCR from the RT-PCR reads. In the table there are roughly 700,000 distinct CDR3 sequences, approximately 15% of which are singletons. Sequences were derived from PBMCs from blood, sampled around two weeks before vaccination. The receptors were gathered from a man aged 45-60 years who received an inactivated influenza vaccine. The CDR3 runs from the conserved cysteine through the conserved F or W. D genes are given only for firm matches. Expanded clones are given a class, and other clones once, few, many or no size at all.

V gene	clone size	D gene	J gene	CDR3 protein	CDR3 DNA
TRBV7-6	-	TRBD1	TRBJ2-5	CASSLVFREGAREETQYF	TGTGCCAGCAGCTTAGTCTTCCGTGAGGGGGCGCGGGAAGAGACCCAGTACTTC
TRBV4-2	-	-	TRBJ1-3	CASSPHRGYSGNTIYF	TGTGCCAGCAGCCCCCACCGCGGCTACTCTGGAAACACCATATATTTT
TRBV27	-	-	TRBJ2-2	CASRSYQGHNTGELFF	TGTGCCAGCCGCTCCTATCAGGGGCATAACACCGGGGAGCTGTTTTTT
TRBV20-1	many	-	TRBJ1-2	CSARVPGVYGYTF	TGCAGTGCTAGAGTCCCTGGGGTCTATGGCTACACCTTC
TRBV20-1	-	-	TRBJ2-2	CSAKDRQYPNTGELFF	TGCAGTGCTAAAGACCGACAGTACCCGAACACCGGGGAGCTGTTTTTT
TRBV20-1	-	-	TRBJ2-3	CSARGEGREATDTQYF	TGCAGTGCTAGAGGTGAGGGCAGGGAGGCGACAGATACGCAGTATTTT
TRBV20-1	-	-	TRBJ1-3	CSARDPSSGNTIYF	TGCAGTGCTAGAGATCCCAGCTCCGGAAACACCATATATTTT
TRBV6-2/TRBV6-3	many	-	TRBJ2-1	CASSPAYEQFF	TGTGCCAGCAGCCCCGCCTATGAGCAGTTCTTC
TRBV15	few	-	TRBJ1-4	CATSRVPTGSNEKLFF	TGTGCCACCAGCAGAGTACCAACCGGGTCTAATGAAAAACTGTTTTTT
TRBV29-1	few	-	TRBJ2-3	CSVVGAGTDTQYF	TGCAGCGTTGTGGGGGCGGGCACAGATACGCAGTATTTT
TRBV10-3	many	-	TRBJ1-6	CAIRETEYNSPLHF	TGTGCCATCAGGGAAACAGAGTATAATTCACCCCTCCACTTT
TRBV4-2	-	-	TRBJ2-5	CASSQAGLKTQYF	TGTGCCAGCAGCCAAGCGGGCCTGAAGACCCAGTACTTC
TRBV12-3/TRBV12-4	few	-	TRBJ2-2	CASIPDGERAGELFF	TGTGCCAGCATCCCCGATGGAGAAAGGGCCGGGGAGCTGTTTTTT
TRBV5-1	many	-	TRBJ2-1	CASRLSLAPGSTYNEQFF	TGCGCCAGCAGACTCAGTCTCGCCCCAGGGTCCACCTACAATGAGCAGTTCTTC
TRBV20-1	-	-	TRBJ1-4	CSARGGEKLFF	TGCAGTGCTAGGGGGGGTGAAAAACTGTTTTTT
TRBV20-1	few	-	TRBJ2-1	CSAKGGGLRSYNEQFF	TGCAGTGCTAAAGGGGGGGGGCTGAGGTCCTACAATGAGCAGTTCTTC
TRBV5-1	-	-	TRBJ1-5	CASKRTANSNQPQHF	TGCGCCAGCAAAAGGACAGCTAATAGCAATCAGCCCCAGCATTTT
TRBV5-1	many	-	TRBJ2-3	CASSFRASTDTQYF	TGCGCCAGCAGCTTTAGGGCTAGCACAGATACGCAGTATTTT
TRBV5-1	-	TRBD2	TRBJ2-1	CASKRLAWDNEQFF	TGCGCCAGCAAGAGACTAGCCTGGGACAATGAGCAGTTCTTC